This T cell receptor beta chain was retrieved from a study of blood T cell repertoires in COVID-19. As for the study in general: The samples span acute and convalescent COVID-19 from the United States, Italy and Spain. The analysed material was cDNA or gDNA that came from T cells, B-cell-depleted T cells, or PBMCs.

Original processing methods: Amplification of reference gene primers was used by the study to estimate nucleated cell counts. Data came from immunoSEQ multiplex PCR; TCRdb stores just in-frame clones and leaves some out. Clonal size and the V and J genes are those of that table, whereas D and trimming came from the DNA. The sample contains about 260,000 clones, about 85% of which appear only once. The CDR3 sequence is 15 residues long. Trimming shortened V by 2 bases and J by 1 base, and 11 bases separated the two germline ends. Specimen: peripheral blood. The chain uses TRBV5-3 and TRBJ2-3, with D perhaps matching TRBD2 (6 bases). TRBV5-3 is an open reading frame, and its role is uncertain. This TCR came from a human donor in a cohort sampled during active COVID-19. In DNA, the CDR3 is TGTGCCAGAAGCTTCCCTAGCGAGCGCACAGATACGCAGTATTTT. Protein: CARSFPSERTDTQYF.